Below, one TCR beta chain is given with its context. Clones were read by immunoSEQ multiplex PCR, and TCRdb kept only the in-frame ones, dropping some. The sample shows some 150,000 clones, approximately 85% of them seen only once. V trimming: 11 bases; J trimming: 7 bases; junction bases outside the gene matches: 14. This CDR3 contains 14 residues. Germline-derived CDR1 and CDR2 are MNHEY and SVGAGI. The data were taken from a study of blood T cell repertoires in COVID-19. Sequencing input: peripheral blood. The chain couples TRBV6-5 to TRBJ2-5; TRBD2 matches at 9 bases. The source of this sequence is a man in his sixties who had recovered from COVID-19. CDR3 sequence: CAARASGAARTQYF. CDR3 nucleotide sequence: TGTGCCGCAAGGGCTAGCGGGGCCGCGCGGACCCAGTACTTC.